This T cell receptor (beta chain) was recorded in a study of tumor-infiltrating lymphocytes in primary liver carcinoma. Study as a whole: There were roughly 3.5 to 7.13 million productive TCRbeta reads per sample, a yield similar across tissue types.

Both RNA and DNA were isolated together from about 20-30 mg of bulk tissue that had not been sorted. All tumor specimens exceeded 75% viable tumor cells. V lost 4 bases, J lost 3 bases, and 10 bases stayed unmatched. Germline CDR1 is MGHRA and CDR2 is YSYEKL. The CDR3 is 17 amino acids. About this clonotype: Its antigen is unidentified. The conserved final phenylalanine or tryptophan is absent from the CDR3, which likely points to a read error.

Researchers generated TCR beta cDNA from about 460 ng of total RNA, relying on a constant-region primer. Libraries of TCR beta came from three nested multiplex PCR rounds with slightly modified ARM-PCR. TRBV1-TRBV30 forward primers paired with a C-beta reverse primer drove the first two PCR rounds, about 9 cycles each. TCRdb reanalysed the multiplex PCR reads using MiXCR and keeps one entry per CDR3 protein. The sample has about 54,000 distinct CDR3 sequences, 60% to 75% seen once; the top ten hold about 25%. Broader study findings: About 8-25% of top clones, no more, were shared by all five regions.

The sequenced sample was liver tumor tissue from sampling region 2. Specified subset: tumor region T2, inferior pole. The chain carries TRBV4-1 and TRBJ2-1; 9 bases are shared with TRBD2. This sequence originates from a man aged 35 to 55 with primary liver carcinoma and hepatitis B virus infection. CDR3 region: CASSRPWGLADYNEQFL. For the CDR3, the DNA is TGCGCCAGCAGCCGACCGTGGGGACTAGCAGACTACAATGAGCAGTTCTTA.